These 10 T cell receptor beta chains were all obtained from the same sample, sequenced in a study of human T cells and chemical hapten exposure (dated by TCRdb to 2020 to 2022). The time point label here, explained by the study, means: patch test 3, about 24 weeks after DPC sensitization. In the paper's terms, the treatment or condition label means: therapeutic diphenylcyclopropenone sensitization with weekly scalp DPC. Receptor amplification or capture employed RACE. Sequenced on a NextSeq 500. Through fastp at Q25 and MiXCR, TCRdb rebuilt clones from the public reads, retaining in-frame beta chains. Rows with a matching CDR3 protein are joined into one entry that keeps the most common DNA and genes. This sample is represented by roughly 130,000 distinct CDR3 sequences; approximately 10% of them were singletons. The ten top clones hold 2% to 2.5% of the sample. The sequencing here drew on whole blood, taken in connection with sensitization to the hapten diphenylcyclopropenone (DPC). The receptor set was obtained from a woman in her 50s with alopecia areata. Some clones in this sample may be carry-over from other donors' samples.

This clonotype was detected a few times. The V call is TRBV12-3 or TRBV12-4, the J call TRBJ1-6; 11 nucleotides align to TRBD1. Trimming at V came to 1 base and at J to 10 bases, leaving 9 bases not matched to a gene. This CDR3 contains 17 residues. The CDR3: CASSLGGTGGSGSPLHF. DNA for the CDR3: TGTGCCAGCAGTTTAGGTGGGACAGGGGGTTCAGGATCACCCCTCCACTTT.

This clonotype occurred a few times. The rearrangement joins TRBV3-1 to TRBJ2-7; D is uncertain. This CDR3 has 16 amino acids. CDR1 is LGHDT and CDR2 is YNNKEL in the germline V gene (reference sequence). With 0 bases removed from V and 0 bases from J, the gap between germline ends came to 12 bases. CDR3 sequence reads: CASSQDRAASSYEQYF. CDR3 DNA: TGTGCCAGCAGCCAAGATCGGGCGGCAAGCTCCTACGAGCAGTACTTC.

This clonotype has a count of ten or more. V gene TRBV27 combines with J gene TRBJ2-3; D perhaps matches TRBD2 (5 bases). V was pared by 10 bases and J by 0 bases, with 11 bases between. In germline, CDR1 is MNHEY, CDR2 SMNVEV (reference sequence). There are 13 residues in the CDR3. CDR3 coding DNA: TGTGCCACCCGGACGGGGAGCACAGATACGCAGTATTTT. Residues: CATRTGSTDTQYF.

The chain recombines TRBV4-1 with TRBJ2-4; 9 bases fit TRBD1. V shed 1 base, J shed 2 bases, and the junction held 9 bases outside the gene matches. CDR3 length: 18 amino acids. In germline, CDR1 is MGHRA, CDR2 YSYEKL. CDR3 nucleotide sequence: TGCGCCAGCAGCCAAGGGCCACGGACAGGGGAATCCAAAAACATTCAGTACTTC. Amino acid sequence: CASSQGPRTGESKNIQYF.

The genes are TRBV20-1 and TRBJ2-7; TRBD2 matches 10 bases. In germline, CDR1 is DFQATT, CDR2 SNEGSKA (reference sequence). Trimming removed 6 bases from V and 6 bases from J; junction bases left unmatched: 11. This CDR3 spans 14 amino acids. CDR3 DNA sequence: TGCAGTGCCTACTTCGCTAGCGGGAGTCCCGAGCAGTACTTC. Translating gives CSAYFASGSPEQYF.

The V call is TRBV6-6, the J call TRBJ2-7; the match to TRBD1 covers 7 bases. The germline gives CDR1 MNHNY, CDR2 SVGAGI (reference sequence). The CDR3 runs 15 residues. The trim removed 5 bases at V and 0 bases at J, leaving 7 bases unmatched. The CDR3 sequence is CASSRQGLSSYEQYF. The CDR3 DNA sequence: TGTGCCAGCAGTAGACAGGGTTTGAGCTCCTACGAGCAGTACTTC.

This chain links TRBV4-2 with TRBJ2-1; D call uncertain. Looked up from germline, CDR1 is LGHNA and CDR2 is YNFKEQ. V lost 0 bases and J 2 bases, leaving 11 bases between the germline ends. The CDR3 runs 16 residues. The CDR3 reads CASSQESQRTYNEQFF. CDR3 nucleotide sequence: TGTGCCAGCAGCCAAGAGTCACAGCGTACCTACAATGAGCAGTTCTTC.

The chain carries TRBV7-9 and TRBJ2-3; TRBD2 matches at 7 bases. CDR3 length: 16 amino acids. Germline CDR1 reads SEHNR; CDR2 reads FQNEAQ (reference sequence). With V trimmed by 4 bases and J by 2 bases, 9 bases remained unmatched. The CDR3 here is CASSYEAGKYTDTQYF. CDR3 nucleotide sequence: TGTGCCAGCAGCTATGAAGCGGGGAAATACACAGATACGCAGTATTTT. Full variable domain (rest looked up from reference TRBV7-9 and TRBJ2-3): DTGVSQNPRHKITKRGQNVTFRCDPISEHNRLYWYRQTLGQGPEFLTYFQNEAQLEKSRLLSDRFSAERPKGSFSTLEIQRTEQGDSAMYLCASSYEAGKYTDTQYFGPGTRLTVL.

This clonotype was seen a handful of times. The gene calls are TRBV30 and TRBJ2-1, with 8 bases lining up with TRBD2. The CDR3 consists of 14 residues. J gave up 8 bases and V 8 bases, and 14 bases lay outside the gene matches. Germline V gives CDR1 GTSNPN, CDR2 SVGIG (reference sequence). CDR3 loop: CARKVQRESHEQFF. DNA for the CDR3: TGTGCCAGGAAAGTCCAGCGGGAGAGTCATGAGCAGTTCTTC.

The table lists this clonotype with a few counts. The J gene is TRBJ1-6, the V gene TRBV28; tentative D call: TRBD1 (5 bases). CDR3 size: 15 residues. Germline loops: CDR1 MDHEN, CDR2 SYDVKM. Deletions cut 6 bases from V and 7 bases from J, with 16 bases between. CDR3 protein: CASRPRGTGNSPLHF. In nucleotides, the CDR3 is TGTGCCAGCAGGCCTCGGGGGACGGGGAATTCACCCCTCCACTTT. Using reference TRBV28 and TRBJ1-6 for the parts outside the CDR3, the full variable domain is DVKVTQSSRYLVKRTGEKVFLECVQDMDHENMFWYRQDPGLGLRLIYFSYDVKMKEKGDIPEGYSVSREKKERFSLILESASTNQTSMYLCASRPRGTGNSPLHFGNGTRLTVT.